One and the same sample provided the 25 T cell receptor beta chains below, sequenced in a study of blood T cell repertoires in COVID-19. The assay was immunoSEQ multiplex PCR, and TCRdb's table has in-frame clones only and misses some. The profile shows hundreds of thousands of clones, about 85% of them singletons. The specimen sequenced was PBMCs or T cells enriched from blood (not recorded which). Receptors were obtained from a woman aged 60-75 years who had recovered from COVID-19.

This rearrangement joins TRBV5-1 to TRBJ1-5; a possible D gene is TRBD1 (6 bases). V gave up 0 bases and J gave up 3 bases, with 10 bases separating them. This CDR3 spans 15 amino acids. Germline V lookup: CDR1 SGHRS, CDR2 YFSETQ. This chain's CDR3 is CASSLGQAPNQPQHF. DNA for the CDR3: TGCGCCAGCAGCTTGGGACAGGCGCCCAATCAGCCCCAGCATTTT.

The chain uses TRBV30 and TRBJ1-2, with 9 bases lining up with TRBD1. The CDR3 covers 13 residues. Unmatched junction bases numbered 12, after V lost 2 bases and J lost 14 bases. Germline V CDR1 and CDR2: GTSNPN, SVGIG (reference sequence). Here the CDR3 DNA reads TGTGCCTGGAGTAGGGGGACAGGGTCGGGAAGGACCTTC. This sequence encodes CAWSRGTGSGRTF.

The rearrangement links TRBV5-1 to TRBJ1-2; D may be TRBD1 (5 bases). Germline CDR1 SGHRS, CDR2 YFSETQ. This CDR3 has 13 residues. Trimming left V 5 bases short and J 6 bases short, with 14 bases between. The CDR3 here is CASRPAGPDGYTF. CDR3 coding DNA: TGCGCCAGCAGACCAGCAGGGCCAGATGGCTACACCTTC.

This clone was observed once. The rearrangement joins TRBV27 to TRBJ2-1, with a tentative D call TRBD1 (6 bases). This CDR3 comprises 16 residues. CDR1 MNHEY and CDR2 SMNVEV come from the germline V gene (reference sequence). The V end was cut by 6 bases, the J end by 4 bases, with 19 bases between. DNA of the CDR3: TGTGCCAGCAGGCCCAATTCAGGGGTTTGGTACAATGAGCAGTTCTTC. Translation gives CASRPNSGVWYNEQFF.

V and J are TRBV10-1 and TRBJ2-3; 8 bases map to TRBD1. The CDR3 spans 13 residues. The V and J ends lost 7 bases and 1 base, in that order; junction bases with no gene match: 1. Germline values: CDR1 WNHNN, CDR2 SYGVQD (reference sequence). CDR3 region: CASMDRGTDTQYF. The CDR3 nucleotides read TGCGCCAGCATGGACAGGGGCACAGATACGCAGTATTTT.

CDR3 sequence reads: CASSQAAEAFF. CDR3 nucleotide sequence: TGTGCCAGTAGTCAGGCCGCTGAAGCTTTCTTT. The genes are TRBV19 and TRBJ1-1; D is unresolved. Germline V gene data show CDR1 as LNHDA and CDR2 as SQIVND (reference sequence). The CDR3 extends over 11 amino acids. Trimming left V 5 bases short and J 6 bases short, with 7 bases between.

V is TRBV5-1 and J is TRBJ2-1; 8 bases fit TRBD2. CDR3 size: 16 residues. CDR1 is SGHRS and CDR2 is YFSETQ in the germline V gene. Trimming cost V 2 bases and J 0 bases; bases outside gene matches: 4. The CDR3 DNA reads TGCGCCAGCAGCTTACTGAGCGGGAGCTCCTACAATGAGCAGTTCTTC. This encodes CASSLLSGSSYNEQFF. The full variable domain, completed using reference TRBV5-1 and TRBJ2-1, is KAGVTQTPRYLIKTRGQQVTLSCSPISGHRSVSWYQQTPGQGLQFLFEYFSETQRNKGNFPGRFSGRQFSNSRSEMNVSTLELGDSALYLCASSLLSGSSYNEQFFGPGTRLTVL.

This chain connects TRBV5-1 to TRBJ2-3; possibly TRBD2 for D (6 bases). The V and J ends lost 2 bases and 6 bases respectively, with 13 bases between them. Germline CDR1 is SGHRS and CDR2 is YFSETQ. The CDR3 covers 14 residues. CDR3 nucleotide sequence: TGCGCCAGCAGCTTTAGGCTAGCGAGGGATACGCAGTATTTT. It encodes CASSFRLARDTQYF. The full variable domain, with the rest looked up from reference TRBV5-1 and TRBJ2-3, is KAGVTQTPRYLIKTRGQQVTLSCSPISGHRSVSWYQQTPGQGLQFLFEYFSETQRNKGNFPGRFSGRQFSNSRSEMNVSTLELGDSALYLCASSFRLARDTQYFGPGTRLTVL.

The chain has TRBV27 and TRBJ2-3, with a weak D call TRBD1 (7 bases). The CDR3 contains 13 residues. Trimming stripped 3 bases from V and 9 bases from J, with 13 bases between. CDR1 is MNHEY, CDR2 SMNVEV, per germline (reference sequence). The CDR3 reads CASSLDRRGTQYF. CDR3 DNA sequence: TGTGCCAGCAGTTTGGACAGGCGGGGCACGCAGTATTTT.

V is TRBV7-2 and J is TRBJ1-6; tentative D call: TRBD1 (5 bases). Trimming pared 6 bases from V and 7 bases from J, leaving 16 bases between. The CDR3 consists of 15 residues. The V gene's germline CDR1 is SGHTA and CDR2 FQGNSA. The DNA of the CDR3 is TGTGCCAGCAGTGGGGGGGTTGTGAGGAATTCACCCCTCCACTTT. Translation: CASSGGVVRNSPLHF.

The CDR3 sequence is CASTPDRVYNSPLHF. DNA for the CDR3: TGCGCCAGCACCCCGGACAGGGTCTATAATTCACCCCTCCACTTT. The chain has TRBV5-1 and TRBJ1-6, with 8 bases fitting TRBD1. The trim removed 6 bases at V and 3 bases at J, leaving 5 bases unmatched. CDR1 and CDR2 (germline): SGHRS, YFSETQ. There are 15 residues in the CDR3.

This rearrangement joins TRBV19 to TRBJ2-6; tentative D call: TRBD2 (6 bases). The CDR3 sequence is 16 residues long. The germline gives CDR1 LNHDA, CDR2 SQIVND (reference sequence). The V gene lost 5 bases and the J gene lost 0 bases, with 11 bases spanning the gap. This CDR3 reads CASSPGLSSGANVLTF. CDR3 coding DNA: TGTGCCAGTAGTCCGGGACTTTCCTCTGGGGCCAACGTCCTGACTTTC.

The chain has TRBV10-2 and TRBJ1-2; TRBD1 agrees at 8 bases. Germline-derived CDR1 and CDR2 are WSHSY and SAAADI. The V segment lost 10 bases and the J segment 3 bases; nucleotides outside the gene matches: 13. The length of the CDR3 is 15 residues. The CDR3 DNA reads as TGCGCCAACCTACCACACCCGACAGGGGACTATGGCTACACCTTC. It yields the protein CANLPHPTGDYGYTF.

This sequence joins TRBV6-5 and TRBJ1-6; 8 bases align to TRBD1. Trimming took 2 bases from V and 6 from J; bases not matched to a gene: 6. The germline V gene encodes CDR1 MNHEY and CDR2 SVGAGI. The CDR3 has 16 residues. DNA of the CDR3: TGTGCCAGCAGTTACATCAGGACAGGGACTAATTCACCCCTCCACTTT. This sequence encodes CASSYIRTGTNSPLHF.

V usage is TRBV2 and J usage is TRBJ2-3; perhaps TRBD1 as D (6 bases). This CDR3 region has 16 residues. The germline V and J ends were trimmed by 6 bases and 0 bases, with 16 bases remaining between them. Germline values: CDR1 SNHLY, CDR2 FYNNEI. The CDR3 loop is CASRKLQGFSTDTQYF. The CDR3 DNA follows: TGTGCCAGCAGGAAACTACAGGGTTTCAGCACAGATACGCAGTATTTT.

Regarding this clone: A junction boundary mismatches the germline segment, possibly from a read error. The V call is TRBV5-5, the J call TRBJ2-7; 7 bases are shared with TRBD1. Germline V gene sequence: CDR1 SGHKS, CDR2 YYEKEE (reference sequence). The CDR3 length is 14 residues. As DNA, the CDR3 is TGTGCCAGCAGCTTGGACGGGACAGCCAGTCTGGGCATTTTC. Amino acid sequence: CASSLDGTASLGIF.

V gene TRBV10-2 combines with J gene TRBJ1-5, with D uncertain. V dropped 9 bases and J dropped 3 bases, with 21 bases sitting between them. Germline CDR1 and CDR2: WSHSY and SAAADI. The CDR3 runs 16 residues. The CDR3 loop is CASRPKEAGNNQPQHF. The DNA of the CDR3 is TGCGCCAGTCGACCTAAGGAGGCAGGAAACAATCAGCCCCAGCATTTT.

The rearrangement links TRBV18 to TRBJ2-7; D remains unclear. From germline, CDR1 is KGHSH and CDR2 LQKENI. This CDR3 region has 13 residues. V dropped 2 bases and J dropped 1 base, with 6 bases sitting between them. CDR3 DNA sequence: TGTGCCAGCTCACCAGTTCTGTCCTACGAGCAGTACTTC. It encodes CASSPVLSYEQYF.

The chain recombines TRBV27 with TRBJ2-3; 9 bases agree with TRBD1. This CDR3 region has 14 residues. The ends lost 6 bases at V and 0 bases at J; junction bases unmatched: 1. Looked up from germline, CDR1 is MNHEY and CDR2 is SMNVEV (reference sequence). CDR3 bases: TGTGCCAGCAGGACAGGGGGTAGCACAGATACGCAGTATTTT. This translates into CASRTGGSTDTQYF.

The rearrangement links TRBV30 to TRBJ1-2; D is possibly TRBD1 (6 bases). The CDR3 totals 11 residues. V was clipped by 5 bases and J by 14 bases, with 18 bases between them. The germline CDR1 and CDR2 sequences are GTSNPN and SVGIG (reference sequence). In nucleotides, the CDR3 is TGTGCCTGGCGACCGGGACATACTATAACCTTC. This codes for CAWRPGHTITF.

V and J are TRBV9 and TRBJ2-1; 14 bases agree with TRBD2. CDR1 and CDR2 (germline): SGDLS, YYNGEE. The trim removed 0 bases at V and 6 bases at J, leaving 11 bases unmatched. CDR3 length: 19 amino acids. The CDR3: CASSVGSETSGGDGNEQFF. The CDR3 bases are TGTGCCAGCAGCGTAGGGTCCGAGACTAGCGGGGGGGATGGCAATGAGCAGTTCTTC.

The chain joins TRBV28 to TRBJ2-7, with D perhaps matching TRBD2 (5 bases). The CDR3 runs to 13 residues. Deletions cut 9 bases from V and 4 bases from J, with 16 bases between. Germline V gene data show CDR1 as MDHEN and CDR2 as SYDVKM. CDR3 coding DNA: TGTGCCAGTGGTTTACGGGGTCCTTACGAGCAGTACTTC. Amino acid sequence: CASGLRGPYEQYF.

J is TRBJ2-3 and V is TRBV3-1 (or the pseudogene TRBV3-2); tentatively, D is TRBD2 (5 bases). Germline assignment: CDR1 LGHDT and CDR2 YNNKEL (reference sequence). V was trimmed by 4 bases and J by 7 bases, leaving 6 bases between them. This CDR3 comprises 11 residues. This CDR3 reads CASSRGNTQYF. CDR3 nucleotide sequence: TGTGCCAGCAGCCGAGGGAATACGCAGTATTTT.

Only a few counts were recorded for this clone. This sequence joins TRBV3-1 (or the pseudogene TRBV3-2) and TRBJ2-7; 10 nucleotides agree with TRBD1. The germline V gene encodes CDR1 LGHDT and CDR2 YNNKEL (reference sequence). The junction had 3 bases not matched to a gene; V was cut back by 1 base and J by 3 bases. There are 15 residues in the CDR3. Here the CDR3 reads CASSQAGTGVYEQYF. The DNA for the CDR3 is TGTGCCAGCAGCCAAGCCGGGACAGGGGTCTACGAGCAGTACTTC.

This clone was observed a few times. This chain links TRBV18 with TRBJ1-3; D not resolved. The CDR3 consists of 16 residues. Germline CDR1 and CDR2: KGHSH and LQKENI. Trimming took off 6 bases at V and 2 bases at J, with 17 bases between the two ends. The CDR3 nucleotides are TGTGCCAGCTCGCGTACCACTTTGTCGGCTGGAAACACCATATATTTT. Residues: CASSRTTLSAGNTIYF.